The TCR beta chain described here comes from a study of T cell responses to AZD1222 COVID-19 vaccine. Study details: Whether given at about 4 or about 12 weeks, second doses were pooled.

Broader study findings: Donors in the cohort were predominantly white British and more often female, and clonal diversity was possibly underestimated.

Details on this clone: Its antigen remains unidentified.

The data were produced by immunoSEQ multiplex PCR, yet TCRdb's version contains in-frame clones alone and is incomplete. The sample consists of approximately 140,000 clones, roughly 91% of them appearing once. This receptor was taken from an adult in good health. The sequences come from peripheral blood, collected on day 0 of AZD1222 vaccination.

The CDR3 DNA reads as TGCGCCAGCAGCCTTAATAGCGGACCCTACGAGCAGTACTTC. Translation gives CASSLNSGPYEQYF. The J gene is TRBJ2-7, the V gene TRBV4-1, with D perhaps TRBD2 (6 bases). The CDR3 has 14 amino acids. The V and J ends lost 4 bases and 2 bases respectively, with 12 bases between them. The V gene's germline CDR1 is MGHRA and CDR2 YSYEKL.